This T cell receptor beta chain was documented in a study of shared clonotypes between healthy human individuals. Study background: Three plates were used per donor for CD4 naive, three for CD4 memory, two for CD8 naive and one for CD8 memory. Study findings and constraints: The study sampled only blood, and tissue repertoires likely differ. Memory subsets had estimated richness that was generally smaller than that of naive subsets.

Concerning this clone: What it binds is unknown.

Those who donated, Caucasian adults without exception, all lived in Nashville, Tennessee. Only in-frame clones appear in the TCRdb table, and some are missing; sequencing was by immunoSEQ multiplex PCR. This sample yields over a million clones, of which around 78% are seen a single time; 0.6% to 0.7% belongs to the top ten. The sequence was obtained from a man between 18 and 29 years old in good health. Some clones in this sample may be carry-over from other donors' samples. The sample was memory CD4+ T cells from PBMCs. Noted subset: CD45RA-negative fraction.

CDR3 region: CASRPQVATGRNEQFF. CDR3 DNA sequence: TGTGCCAGCAGGCCCCAGGTGGCGACGGGGCGGAATGAGCAGTTCTTC. V gene TRBV27 combines with J gene TRBJ2-1; D could derive from TRBD1 or TRBD2 (5 bases each). V was shortened by 6 bases and J by 7 bases, with 22 bases between the two germline ends. This CDR3 has 16 residues. Germline CDR1 is MNHEY and CDR2 is SMNVEV (reference sequence).